This entry describes one T cell receptor (beta chain). The data originate from a study of T cell changes during pregnancy in multiple sclerosis. Profiling relied on immunoSEQ multiplex PCR, and the TCRdb table lists in-frame clones only, not all of them. The data show about 57,000 clones, about 91% seen once. This CDR3 is 11 amino acids long. Trimming took off 4 bases at V and 9 bases at J, with 9 bases between the two ends. In germline, CDR1 is SEHNR, CDR2 FQNEAQ (reference sequence). The source is a female donor with multiple sclerosis, enrolled in a pregnancy study. The sequencing here drew on peripheral blood, taken after pregnancy. The chain recombines TRBV7-9 with TRBJ1-1, with D perhaps matching TRBD1 (6 bases). DNA for the CDR3: TGTGCCAGCAGCTGGACAGAGAAAGCTTTCTTT. Amino acids: CASSWTEKAFF.